The source of this T cell receptor (beta chain) is a study of blood T cells in healthy people across ages. Study conclusions and caveats: Any changes in expanded clonotypes were possibly confounded, as donor CMV status remained unknown.

A J-beta primer mix and a sample-barcoded 5' primer were used in a second PCR of about 7 to 12 cycles. TCRdb analysed the 5' RACE reads with MiXCR anew, one entry per CDR3 protein. The sample records about 1.8 million distinct CDR3 sequences, around half being singletons. In its sample, this clonotype was seen a few times. What it binds is not known. The ends lost 0 bases at V and 7 bases at J; junction bases unmatched: 12. Germline V gene lookup returns CDR1 MNHEY and CDR2 SVGEGT. The CDR3 runs 16 residues. Sample: blood. The origin of this receptor is a woman aged 35 to 49 in good health. V and J are TRBV6-2 or TRBV6-3 and TRBJ2-7, with 7 positions matching TRBD1. The CDR3 nucleotides read TGTGCCAGCAGTTACTCCGGACAGGACCTTTCGGGGGAGCAGTACTTC. As protein: CASSYSGQDLSGEQYF.